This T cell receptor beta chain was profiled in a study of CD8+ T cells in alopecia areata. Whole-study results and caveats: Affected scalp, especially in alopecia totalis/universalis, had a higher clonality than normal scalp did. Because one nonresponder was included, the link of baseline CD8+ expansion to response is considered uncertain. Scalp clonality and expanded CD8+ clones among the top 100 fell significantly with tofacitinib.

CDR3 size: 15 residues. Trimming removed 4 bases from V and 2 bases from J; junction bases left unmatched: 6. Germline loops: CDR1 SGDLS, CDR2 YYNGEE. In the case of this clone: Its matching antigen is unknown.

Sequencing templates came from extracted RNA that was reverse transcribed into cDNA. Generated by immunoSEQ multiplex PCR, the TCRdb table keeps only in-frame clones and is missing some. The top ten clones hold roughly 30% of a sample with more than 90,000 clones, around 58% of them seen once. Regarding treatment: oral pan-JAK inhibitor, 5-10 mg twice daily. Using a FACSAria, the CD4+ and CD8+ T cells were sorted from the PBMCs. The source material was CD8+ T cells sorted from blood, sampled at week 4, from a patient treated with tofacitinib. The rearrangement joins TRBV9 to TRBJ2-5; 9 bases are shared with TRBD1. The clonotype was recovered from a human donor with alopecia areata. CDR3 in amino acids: CASSPRDREQETQYF. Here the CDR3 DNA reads TGTGCCAGCAGCCCCCGGGACAGGGAACAAGAGACCCAGTACTTC.